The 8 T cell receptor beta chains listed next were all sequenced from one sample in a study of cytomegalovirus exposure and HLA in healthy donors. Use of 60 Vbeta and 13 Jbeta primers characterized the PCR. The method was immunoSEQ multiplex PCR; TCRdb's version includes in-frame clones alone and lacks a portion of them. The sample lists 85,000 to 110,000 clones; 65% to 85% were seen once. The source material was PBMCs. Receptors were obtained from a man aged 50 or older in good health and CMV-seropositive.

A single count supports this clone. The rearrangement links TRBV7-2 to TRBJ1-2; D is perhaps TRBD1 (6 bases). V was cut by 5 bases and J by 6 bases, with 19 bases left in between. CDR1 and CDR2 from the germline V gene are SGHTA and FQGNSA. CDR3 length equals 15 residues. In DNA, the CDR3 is TGTGCCAGCAGCCACCGACAGGTCGTCTGGGATGGCTACACCTTC. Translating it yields CASSHRQVVWDGYTF. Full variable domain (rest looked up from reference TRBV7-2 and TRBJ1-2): GAGVSQSPSNKVTEKGKDVELRCDPISGHTALYWYRQSLGQGLEFLIYFQGNSAPDKSGLPSDRFSAERTGGSVSTLTIQRTQQEDSAVYLCASSHRQVVWDGYTFGSGTRLTVV.

The CDR3 DNA reads TGTGCCAGCAGCAATAACCCCATGGGGAGCACTGAAGCTTTCTTT. It encodes CASSNNPMGSTEAFF. The chain carries TRBV7-9 and TRBJ1-1; unclear D gene. CDR1 SEHNR and CDR2 FQNEAQ come from the germline V gene (reference sequence). The CDR3 is made up of 15 amino acids. Trimming removed 5 bases at V and 4 bases at J, with 17 bases between.

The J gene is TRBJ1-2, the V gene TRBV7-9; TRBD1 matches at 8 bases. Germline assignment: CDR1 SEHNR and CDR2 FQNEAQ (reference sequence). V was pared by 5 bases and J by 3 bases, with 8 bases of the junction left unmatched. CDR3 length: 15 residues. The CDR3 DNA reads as TGTGCCAGCAGCCTCCGGACAGGGCATGACTATGGCTACACCTTC. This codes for CASSLRTGHDYGYTF.

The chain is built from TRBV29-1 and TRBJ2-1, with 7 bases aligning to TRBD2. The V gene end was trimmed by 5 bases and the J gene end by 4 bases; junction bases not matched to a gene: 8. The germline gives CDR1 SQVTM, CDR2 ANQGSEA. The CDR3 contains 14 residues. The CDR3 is CSVSLADQYNEQFF. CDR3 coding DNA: TGCAGCGTTTCCCTAGCGGACCAGTACAATGAGCAGTTCTTC.

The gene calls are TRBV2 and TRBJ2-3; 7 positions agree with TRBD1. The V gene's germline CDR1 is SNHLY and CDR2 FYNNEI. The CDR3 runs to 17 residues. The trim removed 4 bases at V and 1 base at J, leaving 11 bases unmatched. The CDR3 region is CASSVSVRGRGTDTQYF. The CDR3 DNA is TGTGCCAGCAGTGTAAGTGTAAGGGGGCGCGGCACAGATACGCAGTATTTT.

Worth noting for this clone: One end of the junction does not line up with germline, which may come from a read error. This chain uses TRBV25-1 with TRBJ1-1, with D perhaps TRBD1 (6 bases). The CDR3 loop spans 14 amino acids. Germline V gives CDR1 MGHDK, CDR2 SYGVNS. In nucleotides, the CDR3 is TGTGCCAGCAGTGCCCGGGACACGAACACTGAATCTTTCTTT. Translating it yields CASSARDTNTESFF.

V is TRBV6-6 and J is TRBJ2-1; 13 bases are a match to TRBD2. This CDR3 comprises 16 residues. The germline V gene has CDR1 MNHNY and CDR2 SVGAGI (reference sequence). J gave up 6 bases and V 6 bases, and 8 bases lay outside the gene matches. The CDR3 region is CASSNAGLAGTNEQFF. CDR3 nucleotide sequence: TGTGCCAGCAGCAACGCGGGACTAGCGGGGACCAATGAGCAGTTCTTC.

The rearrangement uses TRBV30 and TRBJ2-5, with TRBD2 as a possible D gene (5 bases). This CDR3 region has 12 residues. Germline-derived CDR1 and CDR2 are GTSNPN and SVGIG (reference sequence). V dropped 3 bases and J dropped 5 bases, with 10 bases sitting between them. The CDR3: CAWSEGSETQYF. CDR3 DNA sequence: TGTGCCTGGAGCGAGGGATCGGAGACCCAGTACTTC. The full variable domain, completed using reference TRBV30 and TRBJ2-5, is SQTIHQWPATLVQPVGSPLSLECTVEGTSNPNLYWYRQAAGRGLQLLFYSVGIGQISSEVPQNLSASRPQDRQFILSSKKLLLSDSGFYLCAWSEGSETQYFGPGTRLLVL.